Listed below are T cell receptor beta chains from one sample, sequenced in a study of blood T cells in healthy people across ages. In TCRdb, the 5' RACE reads were re-called with MiXCR into one record per CDR3 protein. The sample lists around 1.5 million distinct CDR3 sequences; around 36% were seen once. The sequenced sample was blood. The origin of the receptors is a woman aged 25-40 years in good health. The CDR3 runs from the conserved cysteine through the conserved F or W. D genes are given only for firm matches. Clone size appears in some rows only: once, few, many, or a class for an expanded clone.

. | TRBJ1-1 | TRBV7-3 | few | 14 | TGTGCCAGCAGCGAATCGGGGGGAAACACTGAAGCTTTCTTT | CASSESGGNTEAFF
TRBD2 | TRBJ2-3 | TRBV5-1 | few | 16 | TGCGCCAGCAGCTTGGATATAGCGGGGGGCCCCGATACGCAGTATTTT | CASSLDIAGGPDTQYF
TRBD2 | TRBJ2-5 | TRBV12-3/TRBV12-4 | . | 15 | TGTGCCAGCAGCAAGACTAGCGGGGCGGTGGAGACCCAGTACTTC | CASSKTSGAVETQYF
TRBD2 | TRBJ2-1 | TRBV4-1 | . | 17 | TGCGCCAGCAGCCTTCCCGGCAGCGGGGGGGCCTCCGTTGAGCAGTTCTTC | CASSLPGSGGASVEQFF
. | TRBJ1-1 | TRBV20-1 | few | 15 | TGCAGTGCTAGAGTGGGGGGAATTTTGAGCACTGAAGCTTTCTTT | CSARVGGILSTEAFF
. | TRBJ2-3 | TRBV7-8 | many | 13 | TGTGCCTCCGGGGCGAGACACACAGATACGCAGTATTTT | CASGARHTDTQYF
. | TRBJ2-1 | TRBV7-9 | . | 16 | TGTGCCAGCAGCTTAGTTCGGCAGTTCTCCTACAATGAGCAGTTCTTC | CASSLVRQFSYNEQFF
. | TRBJ2-7 | TRBV20-1 | few | 14 | TGCAGTGCTAGAGACAGCAGGAGCTCCTACGAGCAGTACTTC | CSARDSRSSYEQYF
. | TRBJ2-1 | TRBV18 | . | 16 | TGTGCCAGCTCACCGCGGATTTTGGGCTCCTACAATGAGCAGTTCTTC | CASSPRILGSYNEQFF
TRBD2 | TRBJ2-5 | TRBV15 | many | 16 | TGTGCCACCAGCAGAGTAGCTAGCGGGAGTCAGGAGACCCAGTACTTC | CATSRVASGSQETQYF
TRBD2 | TRBJ2-5 | TRBV9 | . | 15 | TGTGCCAGCAGCGAAAGGACTAGTGGGCAAGAGACCCAGTACTTC | CASSERTSGQETQYF
TRBD1 | TRBJ2-5 | TRBV7-6 | . | 13 | TGTGCCAGCAGCCCCGGGGACAGCGGTTTTCAGTACTTC | CASSPGDSGFQYF
. | TRBJ2-7 | TRBV5-1 | few | 14 | TGCGCCAGCAGCTGGGGGGACAGAGCCTACGAGCAGTACTTC | CASSWGDRAYEQYF
. | TRBJ2-5 | TRBV12-3/TRBV12-4 | few | 15 | TGTGCCAGCTCTCAGGGAGGGGGGGCCTTGGAGACCCAGTACTTC | CASSQGGGALETQYF
. | TRBJ2-7 | TRBV6-6 | few | 14 | TGTGCCAGCGGGCAGGTAGCGGCCTCCTACGAGCAGTACTTC | CASGQVAASYEQYF
. | TRBJ1-5 | TRBV10-3 | . | 14 | TGTGCCATCAGTCTTTCCTTGACAGATCAGCCCCAGCATTTT | CAISLSLTDQPQHF
. | TRBJ2-1 | TRBV7-3 | . | 14 | TGTGCCAGCAGCCCAAGATGGGGAACCAATGAGCAGTTCTTC | CASSPRWGTNEQFF
. | TRBJ1-4 | TRBV5-1 | once | 13 | TGCGCCAGCAGCTTGAACCTTAATGAAAAACGGTTTTTT | CASSLNLNEKRFF
TRBD1 | TRBJ2-1 | TRBV7-3 | . | 14 | TGTGCCAGCAGCCCCGGGACAGATGACAATGAGCAGTTCTTC | CASSPGTDDNEQFF
TRBD1 | TRBJ1-2 | TRBV6-1 | . | 14 | TGTGCCAGCAGGGGGACAGCAAATAACTATGGCTACACCTTC | CASRGTANNYGYTF
. | TRBJ2-1 | TRBV6-6 | . | 13 | TGTGCCAGCAGTTCTCGTTGGGTCAATGAGCAGTTCTTC | CASSSRWVNEQFF
. | TRBJ2-1 | TRBV6-2/TRBV6-3 | few | 16 | TGTGCCAGCAGTTACTCGACTGGGACCGTGGACAATGAGCAGTTCTTC | CASSYSTGTVDNEQFF
. | TRBJ2-7 | TRBV20-1 | many | 11 | TGCAGTGCGACGGACGTCTACGAGCAGTACTTC | CSATDVYEQYF
TRBD1 | TRBJ1-6 | TRBV5-1 | . | 16 | TGCGCCAGCAGCAGCCGGACAGGAGAGGCTAATTCACCCCTCCACTTT | CASSSRTGEANSPLHF
. | TRBJ2-7 | TRBV5-4 | few | 15 | TGTGCCAGCAGCTTGGCGGGGGTGCCATCCTACGAGCAGTACTTC | CASSLAGVPSYEQYF
. | TRBJ1-4 | TRBV18 | . | 12 | TGTGCCAACAGGATAGGGTGGGAAAAACTGTTTTTT | CANRIGWEKLFF
TRBD1 | TRBJ2-1 | TRBV30 | . | 14 | TGTGCCTGTAAAACAGGGGTTATCTACAATGAGCAGTTCTTC | CACKTGVIYNEQFF
TRBD2 | TRBJ2-3 | TRBV5-1 | many | 17 | TGCGCCAGCAGCCTCGGGACTAGCGGGAGGGAAACAGATACGCAGTATTTT | CASSLGTSGRETDTQYF
. | TRBJ2-1 | TRBV13 | . | 13 | TGTGCCAGCGGGGAGGGGGCCCGCGGCGAGCAGTTCTTC | CASGEGARGEQFF
. | TRBJ1-4 | TRBV30 | . | 17 | TGTGCCTGGACCCCAGGAGGGGCAGGCCTCTCTAATGAAAAACTGTTTTTT | CAWTPGGAGLSNEKLFF
TRBD1 | TRBJ1-1 | TRBV7-9 | . | 18 | TGTGCCAGCAGCTTACCATTGGGGAGGGGGCGAGGGAACACTGAAGCTTTCTTT | CASSLPLGRGRGNTEAFF
. | TRBJ2-7 | TRBV6-2/TRBV6-3 | few | 15 | TGTGCCAGCAGTTACTCCGGGGGTCTAACCTACGAGCAGTACTTC | CASSYSGGLTYEQYF
TRBD1 | TRBJ2-3 | TRBV7-6 | . | 17 | TGTGCCAGCAGCTTAGCGTCAGGACAGGTAGTCACAGATACGCAGTATTTT | CASSLASGQVVTDTQYF
TRBD1 | TRBJ2-3 | TRBV12-3/TRBV12-4 | few | 16 | TGTGCCAGCAGGAGACAGGGGACTTTCGGCACAGATACGCAGTATTTT | CASRRQGTFGTDTQYF
TRBD2 | TRBJ2-3 | TRBV10-3 | many | 17 | TGTGCCATCAGTGAGCAGGGACTAGCGGGGATCACAGATACGCAGTATTTT | CAISEQGLAGITDTQYF
. | TRBJ1-2 | TRBV29-1 | many | 12 | TGCAGCGTTGATGCTGAACTTGCTGGCTACACCTTC | CSVDAELAGYTF
TRBD2 | TRBJ2-7 | TRBV20-1 | . | 14 | TGCAGTGCTAGTGCTCGCGGGAGGGTCTACGAGCAGTACTTC | CSASARGRVYEQYF
. | TRBJ1-1 | TRBV19 | . | 15 | TGTGCCAGTAGGAGGGATGGTCTCCGGGGGACTGAAGCTTTCTTT | CASRRDGLRGTEAFF
. | TRBJ1-4 | TRBV11-2 | . | 15 | TGTGCCAGCAGCGCGGGATCACGGACTAATGAAAAACTGTTTTTT | CASSAGSRTNEKLFF
. | TRBJ2-7 | TRBV20-1 | few | 14 | TGCAGTGCCCCAACCGGAGGGAAGGGTTACGAGCAGTACTTC | CSAPTGGKGYEQYF
TRBD1 | TRBJ2-7 | TRBV5-6 | . | 16 | TGTGCCAGCAGCTTGGGGGGACAGGGGAGAACCTACGAGCAGTACTTC | CASSLGGQGRTYEQYF
. | TRBJ1-2 | TRBV12-3/TRBV12-4 | few | 13 | TGTGCCAGCAGTCCGGGTGCAGTCTATGGCTACACCTTC | CASSPGAVYGYTF
TRBD1 | TRBJ2-2 | TRBV2 | . | 16 | TGTGCCAGCTTGGGGGAGACAGGGAGCAACACCGGGGAGCTGTTTTTT | CASLGETGSNTGELFF
. | TRBJ1-5 | TRBV7-9 | many | 14 | TGTGCCAGCAGCTTAAGTGATGGTAATCAGCCCCAGCATTTT | CASSLSDGNQPQHF
TRBD1 | TRBJ1-2 | TRBV7-9 | few | 13 | TGTGCCAGCAGCGGGCCACAGGGACAGGGCTACACCTTC | CASSGPQGQGYTF
TRBD1 | TRBJ1-5 | TRBV6-1 | once | 17 | TGTGCCAGCAGTGCTAGGCATGGGACAGGGAGCATCCAGCCCCAGCATTTT | CASSARHGTGSIQPQHF